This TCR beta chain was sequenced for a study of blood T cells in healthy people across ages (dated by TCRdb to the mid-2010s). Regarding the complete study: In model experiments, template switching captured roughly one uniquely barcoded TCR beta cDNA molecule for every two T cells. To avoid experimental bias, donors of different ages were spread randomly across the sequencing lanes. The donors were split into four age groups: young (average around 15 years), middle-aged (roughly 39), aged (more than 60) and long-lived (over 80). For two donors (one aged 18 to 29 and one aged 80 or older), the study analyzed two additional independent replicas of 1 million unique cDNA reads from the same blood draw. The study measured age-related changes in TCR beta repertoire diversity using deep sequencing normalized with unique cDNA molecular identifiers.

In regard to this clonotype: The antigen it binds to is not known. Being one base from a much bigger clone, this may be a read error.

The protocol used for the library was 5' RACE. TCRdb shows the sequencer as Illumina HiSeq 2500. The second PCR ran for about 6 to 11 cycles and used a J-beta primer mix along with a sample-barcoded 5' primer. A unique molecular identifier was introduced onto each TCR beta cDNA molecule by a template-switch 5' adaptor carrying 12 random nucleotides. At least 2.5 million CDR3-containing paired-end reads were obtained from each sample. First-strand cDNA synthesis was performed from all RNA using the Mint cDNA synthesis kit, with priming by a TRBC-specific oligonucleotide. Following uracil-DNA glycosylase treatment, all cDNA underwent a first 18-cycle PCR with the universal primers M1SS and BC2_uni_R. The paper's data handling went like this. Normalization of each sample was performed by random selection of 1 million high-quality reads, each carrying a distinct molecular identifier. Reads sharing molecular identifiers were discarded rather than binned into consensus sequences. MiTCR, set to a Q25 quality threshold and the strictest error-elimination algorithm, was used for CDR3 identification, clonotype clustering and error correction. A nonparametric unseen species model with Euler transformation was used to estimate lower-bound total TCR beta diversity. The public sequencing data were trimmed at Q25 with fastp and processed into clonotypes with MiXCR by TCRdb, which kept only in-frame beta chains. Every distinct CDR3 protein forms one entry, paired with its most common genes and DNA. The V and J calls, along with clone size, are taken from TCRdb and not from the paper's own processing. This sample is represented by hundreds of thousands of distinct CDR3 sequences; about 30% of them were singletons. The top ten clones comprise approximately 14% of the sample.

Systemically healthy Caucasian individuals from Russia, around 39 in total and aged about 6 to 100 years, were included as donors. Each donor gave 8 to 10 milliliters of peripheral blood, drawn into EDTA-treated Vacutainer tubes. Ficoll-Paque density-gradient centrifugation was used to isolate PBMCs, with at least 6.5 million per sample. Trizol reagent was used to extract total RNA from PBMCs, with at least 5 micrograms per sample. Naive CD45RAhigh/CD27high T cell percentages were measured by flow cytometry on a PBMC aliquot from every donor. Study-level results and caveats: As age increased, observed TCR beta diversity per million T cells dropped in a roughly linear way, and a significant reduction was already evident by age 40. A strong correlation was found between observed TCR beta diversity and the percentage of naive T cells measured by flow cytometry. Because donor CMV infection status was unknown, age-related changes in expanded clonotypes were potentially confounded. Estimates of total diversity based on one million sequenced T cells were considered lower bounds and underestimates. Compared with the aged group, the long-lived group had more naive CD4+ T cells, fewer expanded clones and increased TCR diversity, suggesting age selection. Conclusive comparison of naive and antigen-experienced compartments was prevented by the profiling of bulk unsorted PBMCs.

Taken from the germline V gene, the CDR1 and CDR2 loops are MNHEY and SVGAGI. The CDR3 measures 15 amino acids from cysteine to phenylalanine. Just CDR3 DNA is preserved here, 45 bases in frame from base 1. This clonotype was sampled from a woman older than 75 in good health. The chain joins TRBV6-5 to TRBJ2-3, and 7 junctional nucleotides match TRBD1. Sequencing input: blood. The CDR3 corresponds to CASREQGPGTGTQYF. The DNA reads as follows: TGTGCCAGCAGAGAACAGGGGCCCGGCACAGGTACGCAGTATTTT.